Here is one T cell receptor (beta chain) with its context. The antigen is unknown. This sample was included in a study of cytomegalovirus exposure and HLA in healthy donors. Points from the study as a whole: TCR beta V- and J-gene trimming, according to a later analysis, was linked to a missense DCLRE1C variant. Analyses of presence/absence relied on an assumption of roughly uniform sequencing depth across donors.

Primers for the PCR totalled 60 Vbeta and 13 Jbeta. Clones were read by immunoSEQ multiplex PCR, and TCRdb kept only the in-frame ones, dropping some. The sample carries around 200,000 clones, over 70% recorded once. There are 14 residues in the CDR3. V dropped 2 bases and J dropped 1 base, with 9 bases sitting between them. Germline V gene data show CDR1 as SGHRS and CDR2 as YFSETQ. The chain uses TRBV5-1 and TRBJ1-1; D remains ambiguous. Sequencing was done on a sample of PBMCs. The clonotype comes from a woman aged 18 to 35 in good health and CMV-seronegative. The CDR3 here is CASSFLATNTEAFF. Here the CDR3 DNA reads TGCGCCAGCAGCTTCTTGGCAACGAACACTGAAGCTTTCTTT. The variable domain in full, with the rest retrieved from reference TRBV5-1 and TRBJ1-1, is KAGVTQTPRYLIKTRGQQVTLSCSPISGHRSVSWYQQTPGQGLQFLFEYFSETQRNKGNFPGRFSGRQFSNSRSEMNVSTLELGDSALYLCASSFLATNTEAFFGQGTRLTVV.